This entry describes one T cell receptor (beta chain). One junction end disagrees with the germline gene, perhaps due to a read error. This sample stems from a study of blood T cell repertoires in COVID-19. Repertoires were generated with immunoSEQ multiplex PCR, while TCRdb's copy carries only in-frame clones and drops some. This sample yields 350,000 to 450,000 clones, of which about 91% are seen a single time; approximately 1.5% belongs to the top ten. CDR1 and CDR2 from the germline V gene are LNHDA and SQIVND (reference sequence). There are 13 residues in the CDR3. Sequences were obtained from peripheral blood. This receptor was taken from a woman in her thirties or forties with COVID-19, enrolled during active disease. V is TRBV19 and J is TRBJ1-1; TRBD1 matches at 8 bases. The CDR3 here is CASSIRDRPRNVF. The CDR3 DNA follows: TGTGCCAGTAGTATCCGGGACAGGCCCCGTAATGTCTTT.